This T cell receptor (beta chain) was found in a study of CD8 T cells in Susac syndrome. Peripheral blood CD8+ and CD4+ T cells were profiled by TCR beta sequencing. Controls comprised healthy donors matched for age and sex. In regard to this clonotype: Its antigen is not identified.

RNA, at about 0.45 to 1 ug, was reverse transcribed with random hexamers. The authors amplified TCR beta CDR3 across 54 Vbeta and 13 Jbeta using immunoSEQ multiplex PCR. TCRdb processed the immunoSEQ multiplex PCR reads anew with MiXCR; each CDR3 protein has one entry. The data show 100,000 to 150,000 distinct CDR3 sequences, around 94% seen once. CDR3 size: 12 residues. V was clipped by 7 bases and J by 7 bases, with 13 bases between them. Notes on the study in general: In its TCR sequencing and HLA analysis, the study acknowledged that the number of individuals was relatively small.

The TCR sequence derives from a human donor in good health. The V gene is TRBV12-3 or TRBV12-4, the J gene TRBJ1-1; D ambiguous. Sequenced sample: CD4+ T cells from PBMCs. The CDR3 DNA reads TGTGCCAGCACCCAGCGGGAGGGTGAAGCTTTCTTT. The encoded protein is CASTQREGEAFF.